This is a list of T cell receptor beta chains from one sample in a study of cytomegalovirus exposure and HLA in healthy donors. The method was immunoSEQ multiplex PCR; TCRdb's version includes in-frame clones alone and lacks a portion of them. This sample carries about 160,000 clones, 70% to 85% of them seen once, and the ten largest clones take approximately 3.7%. The sample comprised PBMCs. The receptors come from a man aged 30-40 years in good health and CMV-seropositive. Both conserved end residues are part of each CDR3. The D gene is left open where the match is weak. The size of a clone is reported for some rows only, either as once, few or many, or as a class for expanded clones.

TRBV4-1	.	once	TRBJ1-5	TGCGCCAGCAGCCAAGAGTCGGGCAATCAGCCCCAGCATTTT	CASSQESGNQPQHF
TRBV27	TRBD2	.	TRBJ2-7	TGTGCCAGCAGTTTATTAGTAGCGGGGGGTCAACCCTACGAGCAGTACTTC	CASSLLVAGGQPYEQYF
TRBV9	.	few	TRBJ1-3	TGTGCCAGCAGCCCCAGACCCGCGGCCTCTGGAAACACCATATATTTT	CASSPRPAASGNTIYF
TRBV5-1	TRBD2	.	TRBJ2-1	TGCGCCAGCAGCTTGGTACTAGCGGGGGCTTACAATGAGCAGTTCTTC	CASSLVLAGAYNEQFF
TRBV28	TRBD1	.	TRBJ1-2	TGTGCCAGCAGTTCGCCCGGTGAGGGGGCGGGCGGCTACACCTTC	CASSSPGEGAGGYTF
TRBV7-8	TRBD2	.	TRBJ2-1	TGTGCCAGCAGCTTCGGGGGAGGGTACAATGAGCAGTTCTTC	CASSFGGGYNEQFF
TRBV10-3	TRBD2	.	TRBJ2-7	TGTGCCATCAGGCGAACTAGCGGGGGGGCCTACGAGCAGTACTTC	CAIRRTSGGAYEQYF
TRBV5-1	TRBD1	.	TRBJ1-6	TGCGCCAGCAGTTACCGACTTCTAGGACAGGGTACGGGCAATTCACCCCTCCACTTT	CASSYRLLGQGTGNSPLHF
TRBV2	TRBD1	.	TRBJ2-7	TGTGCCAGCAGTGATGTGACAGGGGAGGAGTGGGAGCAGTACTTC	CASSDVTGEEWEQYF
TRBV5-1	.	few	TRBJ1-2	TGCGCCAGCAGCTTGGGCAGGGCTCCTTTTTATGGCTACACCTTC	CASSLGRAPFYGYTF
TRBV19	TRBD1	.	TRBJ2-7	TGTGCCAGTAGTATCTTGGACAGGGGCCACGAGCAGTACTTC	CASSILDRGHEQYF
TRBV10-3	.	.	TRBJ2-1	TGTGCCATCAGTGAGTCGACGGGCAATGAGCAGTTCTTC	CAISESTGNEQFF
TRBV14	.	.	TRBJ1-4	TGTGCCAGCAGCCTGCGAGGGTACGGTGAAAAACTGTTTTTT	CASSLRGYGEKLFF
TRBV29-1	TRBD1	.	TRBJ2-7	TGCAGCGTTGATCAGGAGGGGACAGGGATTTACTACGAGCAGTACTTC	CSVDQEGTGIYYEQYF
TRBV6-1	TRBD1	.	TRBJ1-6	TGTGCCAGCAGTGAGGACAGGGTCCATTCACCCCTCCACTTT	CASSEDRVHSPLHF
TRBV29-1	TRBD2	.	TRBJ2-5	TGCAGCGTACACCCCAGACTAGCAGAACAAGAGACCCAGTACTTC	CSVHPRLAEQETQYF
TRBV10-3	TRBD2	.	TRBJ2-7	TGTGCCATCAGTGAGTTGGGACTAGCGGGGGCCAAATACGAGCAGTACTTC	CAISELGLAGAKYEQYF
TRBV5-1	TRBD1	.	TRBJ2-7	TGCGCCAGCAGCCAAACCTCTCCTGACAGGGAAGGGGACGAGCAGTACTTC	CASSQTSPDREGDEQYF
TRBV10-3	.	.	TRBJ2-3	TGTGCCATCAGTGTCGCGGAGGGAGCAGATACGCAGTATTTT	CAISVAEGADTQYF
TRBV7-9	.	.	TRBJ1-5	TGTGCCAGCAGCTTAGCGGGGGAGGATCAGCCCCAGCATTTT	CASSLAGEDQPQHF
TRBV7-9	TRBD1	once	TRBJ1-4	TGTGCCAGCAGCTATACAGGGGGTTCTGAAAAACTGTTTTTT	CASSYTGGSEKLFF
TRBV6-5	TRBD1	.	TRBJ1-2	TGTGCCAGCAACCCGGACAGGGGTTCGTATGGCTACACCTTC	CASNPDRGSYGYTF
TRBV4-3	TRBD1	.	TRBJ2-2	TGCGCCAGCAGCCAAGATTCAGGGGGAAGGACCGGGGAGCTGTTTTTT	CASSQDSGGRTGELFF
TRBV10-2	TRBD2	.	TRBJ2-7	TGCGCCAGCATAGCGGGGGGGAGCTCCTACGAGCAGTACTTC	CASIAGGSSYEQYF
TRBV10-3	.	few	TRBJ1-1	TGTGCCATCAGACCGACAGGCAAGAACACTGAAGCTTTCTTT	CAIRPTGKNTEAFF
TRBV4-2	.	.	TRBJ1-2	TGTGCCAGCAGCCAGGTGGATTACGGAGACTATGGCTACACCTTC	CASSQVDYGDYGYTF
TRBV15	.	.	TRBJ2-7	TGTGCCACCAGCAGAGACGGGAGCCTCTACGAGCAGTACTTC	CATSRDGSLYEQYF
TRBV28	.	.	TRBJ2-6	TGTGCCAGCAGTTCATACAGGGCTGGGGCCAACGTCCTGACTTTC	CASSSYRAGANVLTF
TRBV5-4	.	.	TRBJ2-3	TGTGCCAGCAGCTTGCAGCGGAGCACAGATACGCAGTATTTT	CASSLQRSTDTQYF
TRBV6-1	TRBD1	.	TRBJ1-5	TGTGCCAGCCTTACAGGGGATCAGCCCCAGCATTTT	CASLTGDQPQHF
TRBV7-9	TRBD2	few	TRBJ2-5	TGTGCCAGCAGCTTAGTCGGGGGGGAAAAAGAGACCCAGTACTTC	CASSLVGGEKETQYF
TRBV7-6	TRBD2	.	TRBJ2-1	TGTGCCAGCAGCTTATTTGGGCTAGCGGGGGAAGTGAGCTACAATGAGCAGTTCTTC	CASSLFGLAGEVSYNEQFF
TRBV7-2	.	.	TRBJ2-7	TGTGCCAGCAGCTTATCTTCCGGGACTCACACCTACGAGCAGTACTTC	CASSLSSGTHTYEQYF
TRBV7-7	TRBD2	few	TRBJ2-1	TGTGCCAGCAGTTCCGGACTAGCGGGGATTTCCGGGCAGTTCTTC	CASSSGLAGISGQFF
TRBV30	TRBD1	.	TRBJ2-7	TGTGCCTGGGGGCAGGGGGCCACCTACGAGCAGTACTTC	CAWGQGATYEQYF